The 29 T cell receptor beta chains in this list originate from one sample, sequenced in a study of Ad26.COV2.S vaccination and SARS-CoV-2 variants. Treatment of the sample: around 19 received Ad26.COV2.S at low or high dose, single or two shots; 5 received placebo; per-sample allocation not given. Sampling occurred on day 63 after the first vaccine or placebo injection. Sequenced by immunoSEQ multiplex PCR; TCRdb stores in-frame clones only, minus some. The sample records approximately 460,000 clones, roughly nine tenths being singletons. Sequenced here: peripheral blood, sampled in a trial of Ad26.COV2.S vaccine versus placebo. Every receptor here comes from a person between 18 and 65 years old who received the Ad26.COV2.S COVID-19 vaccine or a placebo.

The chain joins TRBV19 to TRBJ2-7; D may be TRBD2 (7 bases). Germline lookup yields CDR1 LNHDA and CDR2 SQIVND (reference sequence). This CDR3 is built from 15 residues. Between the trimmed V and J ends, which lost 3 bases and 2 bases, there was a span of 14 bases. This chain's CDR3 is CASSIWQGRAYEQYF. The DNA of the CDR3 is TGTGCCAGTAGTATTTGGCAGGGGAGGGCCTACGAGCAGTACTTC.

This clone was seen only once. The rearrangement uses TRBV7-3 and TRBJ2-3, with TRBD2 matching over 14 bases. Germline CDR1 and CDR2: SGHTA and FQGTGA. CDR3 length: 16 amino acids. Losses at the gene ends were 6 bases for V and 3 bases for J; bases not matched to a gene: 5. The CDR3 spells CASSRGLAGGTDTQYF. The CDR3 DNA is TGTGCCAGCAGTCGAGGACTAGCGGGGGGAACAGATACGCAGTATTTT.

The chain links TRBV30 to TRBJ2-3; D may correspond to TRBD1 or TRBD2 (5 bases each). This CDR3 is built from 15 residues. Between the trimmed V and J ends, which lost 7 bases and 2 bases, there was a span of 19 bases. Germline V gene lookup returns CDR1 GTSNPN and CDR2 SVGIG (reference sequence). CDR3 coding DNA: TGTGCCTTACGGCCGGGACCAGGAAACACAGATACGCAGTATTTT. Translation: CALRPGPGNTDTQYF.

The rearrangement uses TRBV25-1 and TRBJ2-7; a possible D gene is TRBD1 (5 bases). The CDR3 is 12 residues long. Germline V lookup: CDR1 MGHDK, CDR2 SYGVNS. The V gene lost 3 bases and the J gene lost 4 bases, with 7 bases spanning the gap. CDR3: CASSDDRYEQYF. The CDR3 nucleotides read TGTGCCAGCAGTGACGACAGATACGAGCAGTACTTC.

This clone was observed once. The chain joins TRBV7-2 to TRBJ1-5; D call uncertain. V was pared by 5 bases and J by 2 bases, with 19 bases between. The CDR3 consists of 17 residues. Germline CDR1 is SGHTA and CDR2 is FQGNSA. The CDR3 DNA follows: TGTGCCAGCAGCCGGCGGGGTCCGTCCCTAGGCAATCAGCCCCAGCATTTT. Protein: CASSRRGPSLGNQPQHF.

The chain recombines TRBV9 with TRBJ2-3, with 8 positions matching TRBD2. The CDR3 covers 14 residues. V dropped 0 bases and J dropped 5; count of bases not matched to a gene: 2. Germline values: CDR1 SGDLS, CDR2 YYNGEE. The CDR3 sequence: CASSVDTSGDTQYF. The DNA of the CDR3 is TGTGCCAGCAGCGTAGATACTAGCGGAGATACGCAGTATTTT.

The chain carries TRBV6-6 and TRBJ2-3; 9 positions agree with TRBD2. With V trimmed by 6 bases and J by 3 bases, 1 base remained unmatched. Germline lookup yields CDR1 MNHNY and CDR2 SVGAGI (reference sequence). CDR3 length: 13 amino acids. CDR3 sequence (DNA): TGTGCCAGCAGCGCGGGAGGGACAGATACGCAGTATTTT. Protein: CASSAGGTDTQYF.

The chain uses TRBV7-2 and TRBJ2-2; TRBD2 agrees at 7 bases. Germline values: CDR1 SGHTA, CDR2 FQGNSA. The V gene end was trimmed by 3 bases and the J gene end by 0 bases; junction bases not matched to a gene: 7. The CDR3 runs to 17 residues. In DNA form, the CDR3 reads TGTGCCAGCAGCTTGGGCGGGGGAAGAGCGAACACCGGGGAGCTGTTTTTT. Translating it yields CASSLGGGRANTGELFF.

The chain couples TRBV19 to TRBJ2-1; 10 bases map to TRBD1. The germline V gene encodes CDR1 LNHDA and CDR2 SQIVND (reference sequence). CDR3 size: 15 residues. J lost 7 bases, V lost 5 bases, and 8 bases had no gene match. The CDR3 DNA reads TGTGCCAGTAGTCCTCCGGGACAGGGGTGGAATGAGCAGTTCTTC. Encoded protein: CASSPPGQGWNEQFF.

This clone was seen just once. The CDR3 DNA reads TGTGCCAGCTCACCGATAAACCTTCTAGCGGGTGCCTACGAGCAGTACTTC. This codes for CASSPINLLAGAYEQYF. The chain carries TRBV18 and TRBJ2-7, with 8 bases aligning to TRBD2. CDR1 and CDR2 (germline): KGHSH, LQKENI. The CDR3 is 17 residues long. Trimming at V came to 3 bases and at J to 2 bases, leaving 12 bases not matched to a gene.

The chain employs TRBV6-2 or TRBV6-3 and TRBJ2-5; D is tentatively TRBD1 or TRBD2 (5 bases each). V was clipped by 6 bases and J by 1 base, with 30 bases between them. The germline V gene encodes CDR1 MNHEY and CDR2 SVGEGT. The CDR3 is made up of 20 amino acids. The chain's CDR3 is CASSPLIDLRGQEPQETQYF. CDR3 coding DNA: TGTGCCAGCAGCCCCCTTATAGACCTCCGGGGCCAAGAACCCCAAGAGACCCAGTACTTC.

The gene calls are TRBV6-5 and TRBJ1-1, with D uncertain. Trimming left V 2 bases short and J 0 bases short, with 7 bases between. Germline assignment: CDR1 MNHEY and CDR2 SVGAGI. The CDR3 runs 14 residues. The CDR3 region has the DNA TGTGCCAGCAGTTACACAGAGATGAACACTGAAGCTTTCTTT. This encodes CASSYTEMNTEAFF.

V gene TRBV4-1 combines with J gene TRBJ2-5; 12 bases match TRBD2. The CDR3 is made up of 18 amino acids. V shed 3 bases, J shed 5 bases, and the junction held 13 bases outside the gene matches. The germline gives CDR1 MGHRA, CDR2 YSYEKL. CDR3: CASSQGLAGFLRSETQYF. The CDR3 DNA reads as TGCGCCAGCAGCCAGGGACTAGCGGGTTTTCTGCGGTCCGAGACCCAGTACTTC.

The chain is built from TRBV28 and TRBJ2-2, with 8 bases fitting TRBD1. The germline V gene encodes CDR1 MDHEN and CDR2 SYDVKM. Trimming cost V 6 bases and J 1 base; bases outside gene matches: 7. The CDR3 is 16 residues long. This CDR3 reads CASSPPDRVNTGELFF. The CDR3 DNA sequence: TGTGCCAGCAGCCCCCCGGACAGGGTGAACACCGGGGAGCTGTTTTTT.

The rearrangement links TRBV4-3 to TRBJ1-2; 10 nucleotides align to TRBD1. The CDR3 totals 15 residues. Germline-derived CDR1 and CDR2 are LGHNA and YSLEER. The V gene end was trimmed by 1 base and the J gene end by 6 bases; junction bases not matched to a gene: 5. CDR3 bases: TGCGCCAGCAGCCAAGCCTGGGGACAGGGGAATGGCTACACCTTC. Translation gives CASSQAWGQGNGYTF.

V is TRBV4-3 and J is TRBJ1-2; D is possibly TRBD1 (5 bases). The CDR3 consists of 15 residues. V lost 0 bases, J lost 4 bases, and 12 bases lay in between. The germline V gene encodes CDR1 LGHNA and CDR2 YSLEER. CDR3 coding DNA: TGCGCCAGCAGCCAAGAGGAAGGGGATACCTATGGCTACACCTTC. It translates to CASSQEEGDTYGYTF.

The J gene is TRBJ2-2, the V gene TRBV9; 9 positions agree with TRBD2. CDR3 length equals 16 residues. The J segment lost 1 base and the V segment lost 4 bases, leaving 5 bases of the junction unmatched. Germline loops: CDR1 SGDLS, CDR2 YYNGEE. The CDR3 sequence: CASSFGAGGNTGELFF. The CDR3 coding sequence is TGTGCCAGCAGCTTCGGAGCGGGAGGGAACACCGGGGAGCTGTTTTTT.

This chain uses TRBV7-9 with TRBJ1-2; TRBD1 aligns across 9 bases. The trim removed 0 bases at V and 9 bases at J, leaving 8 bases unmatched. The CDR3 sequence is 15 residues long. The germline CDR1 and CDR2 sequences are SEHNR and FQNEAQ (reference sequence). The CDR3 sequence is CASSLAVTGGKSYTF. The CDR3 DNA sequence: TGTGCCAGCAGCTTAGCGGTGACAGGGGGTAAGAGCTACACCTTC.

CDR3 sequence (DNA): TGTGCCAGCTCACCAAAGACAGGGGGGGAGACCCAGTACTTC. Protein product: CASSPKTGGETQYF. This rearrangement joins TRBV18 to TRBJ2-5; 9 nucleotides line up with TRBD1. The germline CDR1 and CDR2 sequences are KGHSH and LQKENI. This CDR3 has 14 residues. The ends lost 2 bases at V and 5 bases at J; junction bases unmatched: 3. The full variable domain, in which reference TRBV18 and TRBJ2-5 provide the parts outside the CDR3, is NAGVMQNPRHLVRRRGQEARLRCSPMKGHSHVYWYRQLPEEGLKFMVYLQKENIIDESGMPKERFSAEFPKEGPSILRIQQVVRGDSAAYFCASSPKTGGETQYFGPGTRLLVL.

The CDR3 DNA reads TGTGCCAGCACCGGGGAAAGCACAGATACGCAGTATTTT. This encodes CASTGESTDTQYF. The V gene is TRBV27, the J gene TRBJ2-3; the D gene is possibly TRBD2 (5 bases). The CDR3 is 13 residues long. Trimming left V 7 bases short and J 0 bases short, with 8 bases between. CDR1 MNHEY and CDR2 SMNVEV come from the germline V gene (reference sequence).

This sequence joins TRBV9 and TRBJ1-2; D is unresolved. Trimming stripped 4 bases from V and 1 base from J, with 14 bases between. CDR3 length: 15 residues. CDR1 is SGDLS and CDR2 is YYNGEE in the germline V gene. The DNA of the CDR3 is TGTGCCAGCAGCCATCGACGGGAAGTTAACTATGGCTACACCTTC. Protein: CASSHRREVNYGYTF.

The V and J genes are TRBV6-5 and TRBJ1-1; D is unresolved. The CDR3 extends over 11 amino acids. With 7 bases removed from V and 2 bases from J, the gap between germline ends came to 5 bases. CDR1 is MNHEY, CDR2 SVGAGI, per germline. This chain's CDR3 is CASTRNTEAFF. The CDR3 DNA sequence: TGTGCCAGCACCCGAAACACTGAAGCTTTCTTT.

The rearrangement links TRBV11-2 to TRBJ2-5; the match to TRBD1 covers 12 bases. In germline, CDR1 is SGHAT, CDR2 FQNNGV. The CDR3 is made up of 16 amino acids. J gave up 5 bases and V 0 bases, and 4 bases lay outside the gene matches. DNA of the CDR3: TGTGCCAGCAGCTTAGACGGGACAGGGGGCTGGGAGACCCAGTACTTC. Residues: CASSLDGTGGWETQYF.

V usage is TRBV18 and J usage is TRBJ1-4; TRBD1 aligns across 8 bases. This CDR3 is built from 18 residues. The germline gives CDR1 KGHSH, CDR2 LQKENI. The ends lost 2 bases at V and 8 bases at J; junction bases unmatched: 16. CDR3 sequence (DNA): TGTGCCAGCTCACCAATCCCCACCGCAGGGGGCGCGACAGAAAAACTGTTTTTT. Translation gives CASSPIPTAGGATEKLFF.

This chain joins TRBV19 and TRBJ2-6; a possible D gene is TRBD1 (5 bases). CDR3 size: 16 residues. V shed 3 bases and J shed 4 bases, with 13 bases lying between them. Germline V gene data show CDR1 as LNHDA and CDR2 as SQIVND (reference sequence). The CDR3 is CASSILGVSGANVLTF. The CDR3 nucleotides are TGTGCCAGTAGTATTCTAGGGGTCTCCGGGGCCAACGTCCTGACTTTC.

This chain connects TRBV7-2 to TRBJ1-5; possible D gene TRBD1, 6 bases. Trimming left V 4 bases short and J 2 bases short, with 9 bases between. CDR1 and CDR2 (germline): SGHTA, FQGNSA. The CDR3 sequence is 14 residues long. For the CDR3, the DNA is TGTGCCAGCAGCTCACAGGGAGGCAATCAGCCCCAGCATTTT. Amino acids: CASSSQGGNQPQHF.

J is TRBJ2-5 and V is TRBV19, with TRBD2 identical over 8 bases. CDR1 and CDR2 from the germline V gene are LNHDA and SQIVND (reference sequence). The CDR3 totals 15 residues. Trimming cost V 5 bases and J 2 bases; bases outside gene matches: 7. CDR3 nucleotide sequence: TGTGCCAGTAGTCTACGGACTAGCCTGCAAGAGACCCAGTACTTC. Protein product: CASSLRTSLQETQYF. Drawing the rest from reference TRBV19 and TRBJ2-5, the complete variable domain is DGGITQSPKYLFRKEGQNVTLSCEQNLNHDAMYWYRQDPGQGLRLIYYSQIVNDFQKGDIAEGYSVSREKKESFPLTVTSAQKNPTAFYLCASSLRTSLQETQYFGPGTRLLVL.

The V call is TRBV9, the J call TRBJ2-2; 7 nucleotides line up with TRBD1. V lost 7 bases and J lost 3; bases outside the gene matches: 9. The length of the CDR3 is 15 residues. CDR1 is SGDLS, CDR2 YYNGEE, per germline. CDR3 protein: CASRQGDFDTGELFF. In DNA form, the CDR3 reads TGTGCCAGCCGACAGGGAGATTTTGACACCGGGGAGCTGTTTTTT. Combining the CDR3 with reference TRBV9 and TRBJ2-2 gives the whole variable domain DSGVTQTPKHLITATGQRVTLRCSPRSGDLSVYWYQQSLDQGLQFLIQYYNGEERAKGNILERFSAQQFPDLHSELNLSSLELGDSALYFCASRQGDFDTGELFFGEGSRLTVL.

The rearrangement joins TRBV5-5 to TRBJ2-6; unclear D gene. The CDR3 extends over 18 amino acids. Germline V gives CDR1 SGHKS, CDR2 YYEKEE (reference sequence). The V and J ends lost 0 bases and 2 bases respectively, with 15 bases between them. In DNA form, the CDR3 reads TGTGCCAGCAGCTTGGCCGGTTCCGTTCTACCTGGGGCCAACGTCCTGACTTTC. Its protein is CASSLAGSVLPGANVLTF. Full variable domain (rest looked up from reference TRBV5-5 and TRBJ2-6): DAGVTQSPTHLIKTRGQQVTLRCSPISGHKSVSWYQQVLGQGPQFIFQYYEKEERGRGNFPDRFSARQFPNYSSELNVNALLLGDSALYLCASSLAGSVLPGANVLTFGAGSRLTVL.